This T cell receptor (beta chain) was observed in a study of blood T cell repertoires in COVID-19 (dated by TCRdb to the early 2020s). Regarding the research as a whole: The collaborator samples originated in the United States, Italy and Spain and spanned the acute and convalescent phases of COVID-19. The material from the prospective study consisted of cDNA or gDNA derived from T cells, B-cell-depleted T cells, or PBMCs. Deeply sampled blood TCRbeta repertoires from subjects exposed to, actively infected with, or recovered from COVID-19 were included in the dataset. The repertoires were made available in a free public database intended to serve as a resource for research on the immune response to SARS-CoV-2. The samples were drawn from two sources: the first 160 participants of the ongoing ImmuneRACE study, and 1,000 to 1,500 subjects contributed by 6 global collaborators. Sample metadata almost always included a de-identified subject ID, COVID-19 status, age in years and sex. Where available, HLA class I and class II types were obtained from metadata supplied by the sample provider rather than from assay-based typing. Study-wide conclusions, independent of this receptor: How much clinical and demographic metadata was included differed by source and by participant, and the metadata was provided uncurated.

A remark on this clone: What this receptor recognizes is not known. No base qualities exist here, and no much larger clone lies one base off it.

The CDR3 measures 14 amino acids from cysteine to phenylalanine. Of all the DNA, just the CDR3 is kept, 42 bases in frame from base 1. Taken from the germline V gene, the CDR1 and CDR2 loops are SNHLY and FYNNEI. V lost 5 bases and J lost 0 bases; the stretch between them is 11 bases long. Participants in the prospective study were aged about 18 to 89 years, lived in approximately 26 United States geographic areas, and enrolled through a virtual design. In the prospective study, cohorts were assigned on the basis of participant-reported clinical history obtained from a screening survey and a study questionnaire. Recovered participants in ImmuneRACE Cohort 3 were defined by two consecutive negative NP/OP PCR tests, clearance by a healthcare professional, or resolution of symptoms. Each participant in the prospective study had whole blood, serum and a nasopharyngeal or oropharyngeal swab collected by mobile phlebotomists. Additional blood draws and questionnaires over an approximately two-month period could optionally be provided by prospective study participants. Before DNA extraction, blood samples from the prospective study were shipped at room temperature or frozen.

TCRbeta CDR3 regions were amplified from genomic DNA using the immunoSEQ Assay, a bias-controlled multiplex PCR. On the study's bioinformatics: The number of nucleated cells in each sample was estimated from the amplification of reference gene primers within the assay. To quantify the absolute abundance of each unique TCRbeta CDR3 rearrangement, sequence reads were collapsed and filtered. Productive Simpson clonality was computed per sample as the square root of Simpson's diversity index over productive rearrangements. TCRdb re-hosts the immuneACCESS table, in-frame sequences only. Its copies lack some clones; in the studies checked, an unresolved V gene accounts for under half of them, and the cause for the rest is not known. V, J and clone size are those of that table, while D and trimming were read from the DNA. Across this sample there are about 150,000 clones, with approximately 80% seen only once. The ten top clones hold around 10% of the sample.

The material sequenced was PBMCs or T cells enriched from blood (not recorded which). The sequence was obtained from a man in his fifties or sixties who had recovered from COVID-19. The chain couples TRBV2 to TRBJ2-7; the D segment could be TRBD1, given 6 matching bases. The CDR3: CASSFDRSSYEQYF. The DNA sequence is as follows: TGTGCCAGCAGTTTCGACAGGTCCTCCTACGAGCAGTACTTC.